The clone carrying this T cell receptor (beta chain) was detected only once. What it binds is unknown. The V gene lost 5 bases and the J gene lost 2 bases, with 10 bases spanning the gap. CDR3 length: 13 amino acids. CDR1 and CDR2 from the germline V gene are MNHEY and SMNVEV (reference sequence). Sequencing was performed with immunoSEQ multiplex PCR; in TCRdb, only in-frame clones are kept and a portion is missing. The sample lists around 140,000 clones, roughly 92% occurring once. The record originates from a study of T cell responses to AZD1222 COVID-19 vaccine. Findings and caveats of the study: The study found vaccine-associated CD4 TCRs spanning spike, dominant at 160-218 and 743-854. None of the repertoires were sampled until the peak T cell response had passed.

The sequenced sample was peripheral blood, obtained on day 0 of AZD1222 vaccination. The chain couples TRBV27 to TRBJ2-7; the D is unclear. This TCR came from an adult in good health. The CDR3 protein is CASSPTRTYEQYF. The DNA for the CDR3 is TGTGCCAGCAGTCCGACTCGAACCTACGAGCAGTACTTC.